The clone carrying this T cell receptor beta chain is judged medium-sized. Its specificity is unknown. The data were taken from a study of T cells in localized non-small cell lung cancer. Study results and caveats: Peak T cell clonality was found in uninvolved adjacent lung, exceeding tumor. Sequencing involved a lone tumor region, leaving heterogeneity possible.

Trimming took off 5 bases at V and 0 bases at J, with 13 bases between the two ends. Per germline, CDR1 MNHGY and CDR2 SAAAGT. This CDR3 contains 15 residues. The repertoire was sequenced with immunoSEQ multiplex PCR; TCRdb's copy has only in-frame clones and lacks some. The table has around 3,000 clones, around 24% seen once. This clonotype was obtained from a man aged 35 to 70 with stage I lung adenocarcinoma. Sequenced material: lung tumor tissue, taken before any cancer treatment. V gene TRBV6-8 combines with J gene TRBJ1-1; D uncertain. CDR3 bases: TGTGCCAGCAGTCCCCTCACCGGAGTGAACACTGAAGCTTTCTTT. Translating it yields CASSPLTGVNTEAFF.